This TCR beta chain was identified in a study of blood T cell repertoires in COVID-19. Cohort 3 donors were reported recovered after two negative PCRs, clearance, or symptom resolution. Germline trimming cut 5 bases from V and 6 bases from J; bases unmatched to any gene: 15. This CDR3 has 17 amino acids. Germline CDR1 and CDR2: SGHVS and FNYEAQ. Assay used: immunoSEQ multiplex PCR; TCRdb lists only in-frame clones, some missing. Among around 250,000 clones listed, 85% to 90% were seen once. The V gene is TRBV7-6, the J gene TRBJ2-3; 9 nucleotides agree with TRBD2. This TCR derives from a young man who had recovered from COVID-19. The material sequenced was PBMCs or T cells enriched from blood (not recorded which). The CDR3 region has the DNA TGTGCCAGCAGCCTTAGGTCGGCGGGGGGGTCCTTCGATACGCAGTATTTT. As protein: CASSLRSAGGSFDTQYF.